Listed below are T cell receptor beta chains from one sample, sequenced in a study of blood T cells in healthy people across ages. Each CDR3 protein is one row after TCRdb ran MiXCR on the 5' RACE reads. Of a few hundred thousand distinct CDR3 sequences in the sample, approximately 51% were seen once. Sequencing was carried out using blood. The receptor source for this set is a man between 60 and 75 years old in good health. Both conserved end residues are part of each CDR3. The D gene is left open where the match is weak. Clone size, where shown, is once, few, many, or a class for clones that have expanded.

TRBD2,-,TRBV20-1,TRBJ2-7,TGCAGTGCCCATAAAGTAGCGGGAGGACCCTACGAGCAGTACTTC,CSAHKVAGGPYEQYF
TRBD1,-,TRBV6-5,TRBJ2-6,TGTGCCAGCAGTTCTCAGACAGGGCGATCGACCAACGTCCTGACTTTC,CASSSQTGRSTNVLTF
-,-,TRBV12-3/TRBV12-4,TRBJ2-1,TGTGCCAGCAGGGGGGGACTTATCGATGAGCAGTTCTTC,CASRGGLIDEQFF
-,many,TRBV20-1,TRBJ1-2,TGCAGTGCTAGAGATCGGCCAGGGGCCATTAATAACTATGGCTACACCTTC,CSARDRPGAINNYGYTF
-,-,TRBV4-2,TRBJ2-6,TGTGCCAGCAGCCCGCCCGAAGGATTCTCTGGGGCCAACGTCCTGACTTTC,CASSPPEGFSGANVLTF
TRBD1,-,TRBV6-1,TRBJ1-5,TGTGCCAGCAGACCGGGACAGAATAGCAATCAGCCCCAGCATTTT,CASRPGQNSNQPQHF
TRBD2,-,TRBV11-3,TRBJ2-1,TGTGCCAGCAGACCCGGACTAGCGGGAGATCAGAACAATGAGCAGTTCTTC,CASRPGLAGDQNNEQFF
-,-,TRBV5-1,TRBJ1-4,TGCGCCAGCAGCCCTCGGTCGGGAGGAGAAAAACTGTTTTTT,CASSPRSGGEKLFF
-,-,TRBV3-1,TRBJ1-5,TGTGCCAGCAGCCAGGGTTCCACGAAAGGGAGGGATCAGCCCCAGCATTTT,CASSQGSTKGRDQPQHF
-,-,TRBV9,TRBJ1-1,TGTGCCAGCAGCGTAGGGCGGGCTGGGGACACTGAAGCTTTCTTT,CASSVGRAGDTEAFF
-,few,TRBV20-1,TRBJ2-4,TGCAGTGCCGGGGACATCGTAGCCAAAAACATTCAGTACTTC,CSAGDIVAKNIQYF
-,few,TRBV7-9,TRBJ2-3,TGTGCCAGCAGCTTAATAGGCTCCACAGATACGCAGTATTTT,CASSLIGSTDTQYF
-,-,TRBV20-1,TRBJ2-7,TGCAGTGCTAGAGGCGGGACAGAGCAGTACTTC,CSARGGTEQYF
-,-,TRBV5-1,TRBJ2-3,TGCGCCAGCAGCTTGGAAGGTGCAAGGAGGGATACGCAGTATTTT,CASSLEGARRDTQYF
TRBD2,-,TRBV7-9,TRBJ2-5,TGTGCCAGCACCGGACTAGCGGGAGAAAACAAAGAGACCCAGTACTTC,CASTGLAGENKETQYF
TRBD2,-,TRBV6-6,TRBJ2-1,TGTGCCAGCCGGACGGGAGGGGGGAATGAGCAGTTCTTC,CASRTGGGNEQFF
-,-,TRBV30,TRBJ1-2,TGTGCCTGGAGCGAAAATAGGGCGCGTGGCTACACCTTC,CAWSENRARGYTF
-,-,TRBV6-1,TRBJ2-2,TGTGCCAGCAGGCCCTGGGGTACCAACCGAGGCACCGGGGAGCTGTTTTTT,CASRPWGTNRGTGELFF
-,-,TRBV20-1,TRBJ2-3,TGCAGTGCTACCCGGGAGAATGCAGATACGCAGTATTTT,CSATRENADTQYF
-,few,TRBV11-2,TRBJ2-3,TGTGCCAGCAGCAAGAGATACGGGCAGTATTTT,CASSKRYGQYF
-,few,TRBV21-1,TRBJ2-3,TGTGCCAGCAGCAGGGGGACAGGCACAGATACGCAGTATTTT,CASSRGTGTDTQYF
-,-,TRBV10-3,TRBJ2-7,TGTGCCATCAGTGGTGGACTGGGGAGCTCCTACGAGCAGTACTTC,CAISGGLGSSYEQYF
-,-,TRBV20-1,TRBJ1-4,TGCAGTGCTGTCTCCCTCGAGGCAACTAATGAAAAACTGTTTTTT,CSAVSLEATNEKLFF
-,-,TRBV6-6,TRBJ2-3,TGTGCCAGCAAGGGTAGTCAGGGGCGCACAGATACGCAGTATTTT,CASKGSQGRTDTQYF
-,-,TRBV7-2,TRBJ2-7,TGTGCCAGCAGCCGAGCCCCCCTTTCTACTTCCTACGAGCAGTACTTC,CASSRAPLSTSYEQYF